The 21 T cell receptor beta chains reported below all come from one sample, sequenced in a study of vaccination effects on CD4 cells after COVID-19. No antigen is known for these receptors. Assay: immunoSEQ multiplex PCR; the TCRdb copy retains only in-frame clones and omits some. The sample consists of 55,000 or so clones, more than 60% of them appearing once. Ahead of sequencing, the ViraFEST assay grew antigen-specific CD4+ T cells using viral peptide pools. CD4+ T cell isolation took place after 10 days of culture. Vaccine recipients lacked prior SARS-CoV-2 infection and had negative nucleocapsid antibodies. Specimen: CD4+ T cells from PBMCs cultured with SARS-CoV-2 spike peptides, collected before COVID-19 vaccination. The origin of the receptors is a human donor who received a COVID-19 vaccine.

This clone was seen a few times. The chain joins TRBV3-1 (or the pseudogene TRBV3-2) to TRBJ1-2; D gene uncertain. Looked up from germline, CDR1 is LGHDT and CDR2 is YNNKEL (reference sequence). The V gene lost 1 base and the J gene lost 8 bases, with 14 bases spanning the gap. The CDR3 runs 14 residues. CDR3 nucleotide sequence: TGTGCCAGCAGCCAAGCCCCCCGGGGTCGAGGCTACACCTTC. This gives the protein CASSQAPRGRGYTF.

Only a few counts were recorded for this clone. J is TRBJ1-2 and V is TRBV28; the match to TRBD1 covers 11 bases. V shed 1 base, J shed 8 bases, and the junction held 6 bases outside the gene matches. The CDR3 has 15 residues. CDR1 MDHEN and CDR2 SYDVKM come from the germline V gene. The CDR3 nucleotides read TGTGCCAGCAGTTTATTTGGACAGGGGGCGGCCGGCTACACCTTC. This codes for CASSLFGQGAAGYTF.

The V and J genes are TRBV19 and TRBJ2-7; D unresolved. V was pared by 1 base and J by 1 base, with 5 bases between. Per the germline V gene, CDR1 is LNHDA and CDR2 is SQIVND (reference sequence). This CDR3 spans 13 amino acids. CDR3 coding DNA: TGTGCCAGTAGTATAGGTTCGTCCTACGAGCAGTACTTC. Protein sequence: CASSIGSSYEQYF.

V and J are TRBV4-1 and TRBJ1-3; D gene ambiguous. Per the germline V gene, CDR1 is MGHRA and CDR2 is YSYEKL. Trimming cost V 0 bases and J 5 bases, with 11 bases left between them. The CDR3 consists of 15 residues. CDR3 bases: TGCGCCAGCAGCCAAGAGCAGACGAGGAGAAACACCATATATTTT. This gives the protein CASSQEQTRRNTIYF.

The chain carries TRBV3-1 (or the pseudogene TRBV3-2) and TRBJ1-2; D unresolved. V was trimmed by 4 bases and J by 5 bases, leaving 11 bases between them. The germline CDR1 and CDR2 sequences are LGHDT and YNNKEL (reference sequence). The CDR3 runs to 13 residues. CDR3 nucleotides: TGTGCCAGCAGCCCGTCCTACAAGTATGGCTACACCTTC. This encodes CASSPSYKYGYTF.

This clone came up once. Other DNA sequences in this sample translate to the same CDR3. The genes are TRBV19 and TRBJ1-2; TRBD1 matches 9 bases. The V gene end was trimmed by 5 bases and the J gene end by 5 bases; junction bases not matched to a gene: 6. This CDR3 spans 14 amino acids. CDR1 LNHDA and CDR2 SQIVND come from the germline V gene (reference sequence). This chain's CDR3 is CASSPTDRGYGYTF. In DNA, the CDR3 is TGTGCCAGTAGTCCCACCGACAGGGGGTATGGCTACACCTTC.

The chain links TRBV6-8 to TRBJ2-5, with 7 nucleotides matching TRBD1. The CDR3 is 15 residues long. From germline, CDR1 is MNHGY and CDR2 SAAAGT. With 5 bases clipped from V and 2 bases from J, the junction kept 8 bases outside the gene matches. Written as DNA, the CDR3 is TGTGCCAGCAGTGACCGGGGACAGCCGCAAGAGACCCAGTACTTC. Amino acids: CASSDRGQPQETQYF.

This sequence joins TRBV25-1 and TRBJ2-3; D remains unclear. The CDR3 is made up of 13 amino acids. Deletions cut 7 bases from V and 1 base from J, with 9 bases between. CDR1 and CDR2 (germline): MGHDK, SYGVNS. The CDR3 protein is CASTFLGTDTQYF. As DNA, the CDR3 is TGTGCCAGCACGTTTTTGGGCACAGATACGCAGTATTTT. The entire variable domain, with the rest obtained from reference TRBV25-1 and TRBJ2-3, is as follows: EADIYQTPRYLVIGTGKKITLECSQTMGHDKMYWYQQDPGMELHLIHYSYGVNSTEKGDLSSESTVSRIRTEHFPLTLESARPSHTSQYLCASTFLGTDTQYFGPGTRLTVL.

J is TRBJ2-7 and V is TRBV4-2; D might be TRBD2 (5 bases). Per germline, CDR1 LGHNA and CDR2 YNFKEQ. The CDR3 sequence is 16 residues long. V was pared by 4 bases and J by 1 base, with 17 bases between. CDR3: CASSPRTDSGSYEQYF. The CDR3 region has the DNA TGTGCCAGCAGCCCTCGGACGGACTCGGGGTCCTACGAGCAGTACTTC.

The CDR3 DNA is TGTGCCAGCAGCCAAGGGGGAAGCGTCAATGAGCAGTTCTTC. Protein: CASSQGGSVNEQFF. J is TRBJ2-1 and V is TRBV3-1 (or the pseudogene TRBV3-2); D is uncertain. The germline V gene has CDR1 LGHDT and CDR2 YNNKEL (reference sequence). There are 14 residues in the CDR3. V was shortened by 1 base and J by 6 bases, with 10 bases between the two germline ends.

CDR3 amino acids: CASSLEPGYSPLHF. CDR3 nucleotides: TGTGCCAGCAGCTTAGAACCAGGATATTCACCCCTCCACTTT. V and J are TRBV7-2 and TRBJ1-6; D is unclear. Trimming left V 1 base short and J 8 bases short, with 9 bases between. The CDR3 consists of 14 residues. Germline V gene data show CDR1 as SGHTA and CDR2 as FQGNSA.

J is TRBJ1-1 and V is TRBV2, with D possibly TRBD1 on 5 matching bases. CDR1 is SNHLY, CDR2 FYNNEI, per germline. This CDR3 region has 13 residues. V was shortened by 6 bases and J by 0 bases, with 8 bases between the two germline ends. The CDR3 nucleotides read TGTGCCAGCAGGACAGTGATGAACACTGAAGCTTTCTTT. The encoded protein is CASRTVMNTEAFF. The full variable domain, with the rest looked up from reference TRBV2 and TRBJ1-1, is EPEVTQTPSHQVTQMGQEVILRCVPISNHLYFYWYRQILGQKVEFLVSFYNNEISEKSEIFDDQFSVERPDGSNFTLKIRSTKLEDSAMYFCASRTVMNTEAFFGQGTRLTVV.

The chain joins TRBV6-2 or TRBV6-3 to TRBJ2-7; 7 nucleotides match TRBD2. The ends lost 5 bases at V and 4 bases at J; junction bases unmatched: 5. The CDR3 sequence is 13 residues long. Germline V CDR1 and CDR2: MNHEY, SVGEGT. In DNA form, the CDR3 reads TGTGCCAGCAGTCGGGGGGTACTTTACGAGCAGTACTTC. Encoded protein: CASSRGVLYEQYF.

This chain links TRBV4-3 with TRBJ1-2, with a weak D call TRBD1 (6 bases). The length of the CDR3 is 15 residues. Per the germline V gene, CDR1 is LGHNA and CDR2 is YSLEER. Trimming shortened V by 1 base and J by 0 bases, and 9 bases separated the two germline ends. The CDR3 region is CASSQGGASNYGYTF. The CDR3 DNA follows: TGCGCCAGCAGCCAAGGGGGGGCCTCTAACTATGGCTACACCTTC.

This chain links TRBV11-2 with TRBJ2-7, with TRBD2 as a possible D gene (7 bases). Trimming stripped 5 bases from V and 2 bases from J, with 16 bases between. Germline V lookup: CDR1 SGHAT, CDR2 FQNNGV. There are 15 residues in the CDR3. CDR3 nucleotides: TGTGCCAGCAGCCTCCCGGGGGGCAGGGCCTACGAGCAGTACTTC. Translated, it gives CASSLPGGRAYEQYF. Drawing the rest from reference TRBV11-2 and TRBJ2-7, the complete variable domain is EAGVAQSPRYKIIEKRQSVAFWCNPISGHATLYWYQQILGQGPKLLIQFQNNGVVDDSQLPKDRFSAERLKGVDSTLKIQPAKLEDSAVYLCASSLPGGRAYEQYFGPGTRLTVT.

CDR3 in DNA: TGTGCCAGCAGTCCTCGGTGGGGACAGGTATACTCTGGAAACACCATATATTTT. It is translated as CASSPRWGQVYSGNTIYF. The chain uses TRBV6-6 and TRBJ1-3; 8 bases align to TRBD1. The CDR3 has 18 amino acids. The germline CDR1 and CDR2 sequences are MNHNY and SVGAGI (reference sequence). Germline trimming cut 5 bases from V and 0 bases from J; bases unmatched to any gene: 12.

By proportion, this clone is medium-sized. The V gene is TRBV18, the J gene TRBJ1-4; unclear D gene. This CDR3 region has 13 residues. The germline V gene encodes CDR1 KGHSH and CDR2 LQKENI. Trimming cost V 3 bases and J 4 bases, with 6 bases left between them. For the CDR3, the DNA is TGTGCCAGCTCACCCGACATTAATGAAAAACTGTTTTTT. Its translation: CASSPDINEKLFF.

This chain connects TRBV29-1 to TRBJ2-1; no clear D gene. Trimming took 3 bases from V and 2 from J, leaving 8 bases between them. Germline values: CDR1 SQVTM, CDR2 ANQGSEA. The CDR3 runs 13 residues. The CDR3, as DNA: TGCAGCGTTGATTACGACCCCTACAATGAGCAGTTCTTC. This encodes CSVDYDPYNEQFF.

A single count supports this clone. The genes are TRBV11-3 and TRBJ2-1; 9 bases are shared with TRBD1. Germline CDR1 is SGHNT and CDR2 is YENEEA. V shed 5 bases, J shed 1 base, and the junction held 6 bases outside the gene matches. This CDR3 spans 16 amino acids. The CDR3: CASSTGGTGSYNEQFF. The CDR3 DNA sequence: TGTGCCAGCAGCACAGGGGGGACAGGGTCCTACAATGAGCAGTTCTTC.

This rearrangement joins TRBV28 to TRBJ1-4; D not resolved. CDR1 and CDR2 from the germline V gene are MDHEN and SYDVKM. The V gene lost 5 bases and the J gene lost 1 base, with 11 bases spanning the gap. There are 15 residues in the CDR3. CDR3 residues: CASSLIGETNEKLFF. CDR3 DNA sequence: TGTGCCAGCAGTCTGATCGGGGAAACTAATGAAAAACTGTTTTTT. The whole variable domain, remainder taken from reference TRBV28 and TRBJ1-4, is DVKVTQSSRYLVKRTGEKVFLECVQDMDHENMFWYRQDPGLGLRLIYFSYDVKMKEKGDIPEGYSVSREKKERFSLILESASTNQTSMYLCASSLIGETNEKLFFGSGTQLSVL.

This chain connects TRBV9 to TRBJ1-2, with D perhaps TRBD1 (6 bases). Germline CDR1 is SGDLS and CDR2 is YYNGEE. There are 12 residues in the CDR3. Trimming left V 3 bases short and J 7 bases short, with 10 bases between. CDR3 coding DNA: TGTGCCAGCAGCGGAGGGGGTCTTGGCTACACCTTC. It encodes CASSGGGLGYTF. Using reference TRBV9 and TRBJ1-2 for the parts outside the CDR3, the full variable domain is DSGVTQTPKHLITATGQRVTLRCSPRSGDLSVYWYQQSLDQGLQFLIQYYNGEERAKGNILERFSAQQFPDLHSELNLSSLELGDSALYFCASSGGGLGYTFGSGTRLTVV.